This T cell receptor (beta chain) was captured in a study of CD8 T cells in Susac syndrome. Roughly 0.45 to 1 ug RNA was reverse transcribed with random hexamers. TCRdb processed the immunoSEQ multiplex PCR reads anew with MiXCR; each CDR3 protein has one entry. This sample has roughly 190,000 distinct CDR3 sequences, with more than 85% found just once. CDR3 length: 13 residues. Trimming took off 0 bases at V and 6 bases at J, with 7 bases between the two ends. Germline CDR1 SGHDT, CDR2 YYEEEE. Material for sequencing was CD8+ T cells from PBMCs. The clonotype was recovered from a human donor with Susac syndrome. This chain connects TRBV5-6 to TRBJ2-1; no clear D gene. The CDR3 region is CASSLGQANEQFF. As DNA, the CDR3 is TGTGCCAGCAGCTTGGGGCAGGCCAATGAGCAGTTCTTC.